Below, 18 T cell receptor beta chains from the same sample are listed, as sequenced in a study of blood T cell repertoires in COVID-19. Profiling relied on immunoSEQ multiplex PCR, and the TCRdb table lists in-frame clones only, not all of them. There are about 240,000 clones in the sample; about nine tenths occur only once, and roughly 7% lies in the top ten. The specimen was peripheral blood. The receptors were sampled from a man in his 60s who had recovered from COVID-19.

In DNA form, the CDR3 reads TGTGCCAGCAGCACACCCTACAGGACCACGAACACCGGGGAGCTGTTTTTT. Translating gives CASSTPYRTTNTGELFF. J is TRBJ2-2 and V is TRBV9, with D possibly being TRBD1 (5 bases). V lost 4 bases and J 0 bases, leaving 16 bases between the germline ends. Germline V lookup: CDR1 SGDLS, CDR2 YYNGEE. The CDR3 is 17 residues long.

The gene calls are TRBV29-1 and TRBJ2-7; D is possibly TRBD1 (6 bases). V lost 1 base, J lost 0 bases, and 13 bases lay in between. This CDR3 comprises 15 residues. CDR1 and CDR2 (germline): SQVTM, ANQGSEA. The CDR3 protein is CSVEGGRGSSYEQYV. The CDR3 DNA follows: TGCAGCGTTGAAGGGGGCAGGGGTAGCTCCTACGAGCAGTACGTC.

The chain couples TRBV5-1 to TRBJ2-1; 7 bases agree with TRBD1. This CDR3 has 13 amino acids. The J segment lost 6 bases and the V segment lost 7 bases, leaving 7 bases of the junction unmatched. CDR1 SGHRS and CDR2 YFSETQ come from the germline V gene. The CDR3 bases are TGCGCCAGCTTGGGGGACAGATCCAATGAGCAGTTCTTC. This translates into CASLGDRSNEQFF.

This sequence joins TRBV5-1 and TRBJ1-1, with no clear D. Looked up from germline, CDR1 is SGHRS and CDR2 is YFSETQ. The CDR3 has 15 residues. V lost 3 bases and J 4 bases, leaving 16 bases between the germline ends. CDR3 in amino acids: CASSSAGYKGTEAFF. CDR3 DNA: TGCGCCAGCAGCTCCGCGGGGTACAAGGGCACTGAAGCTTTCTTT.

The V gene is TRBV12-3 or TRBV12-4, the J gene TRBJ1-3; TRBD1 matches at 7 bases. The CDR3 runs to 12 residues. The junction had 3 bases not matched to a gene; V was cut back by 11 bases and J by 2 bases. The CDR3 protein is CAADRAGNTIYF. CDR3 nucleotide sequence: TGTGCCGCTGACAGGGCTGGAAACACCATATATTTT.

The chain joins TRBV18 to TRBJ2-1; no clear D gene. Trimming removed 3 bases from V and 4 bases from J, with 13 bases in between. The CDR3 runs to 15 residues. CDR1 and CDR2 (germline): KGHSH, LQKENI. The CDR3 is CASSPNPGSYNEQFF. The CDR3 DNA follows: TGTGCCAGCTCACCGAATCCGGGTTCATACAATGAGCAGTTCTTC.

This clone is a singleton in its sample. This chain uses TRBV19 with TRBJ2-1; TRBD2 matches 14 bases. CDR1 is LNHDA, CDR2 SQIVND, per germline (reference sequence). The CDR3 has 17 residues. V was pared by 1 base and J by 4 bases, with 3 bases of the junction left unmatched. CDR3 sequence: CASSIGTSGGTYNEQFF. CDR3 in DNA: TGTGCCAGTAGTATAGGGACTAGCGGGGGGACTTACAATGAGCAGTTCTTC. The full variable domain, in which reference TRBV19 and TRBJ2-1 provide the parts outside the CDR3, is DGGITQSPKYLFRKEGQNVTLSCEQNLNHDAMYWYRQDPGQGLRLIYYSQIVNDFQKGDIAEGYSVSREKKESFPLTVTSAQKNPTAFYLCASSIGTSGGTYNEQFFGPGTRLTVL.

The genes are TRBV10-1 and TRBJ2-5; D is perhaps TRBD2 (5 bases). This CDR3 contains 14 residues. With 5 bases removed from V and 3 bases from J, the gap between germline ends came to 13 bases. CDR1 WNHNN and CDR2 SYGVQD come from the germline V gene (reference sequence). CDR3 protein: CASSPQREEETQYF. The CDR3 nucleotides are TGCGCCAGCAGTCCGCAACGGGAAGAAGAGACCCAGTACTTC.

The sample holds one count of this clone. The chain employs TRBV19 and TRBJ1-3, with 7 bases identical to TRBD1. CDR3 length equals 19 residues. Germline V gene sequence: CDR1 LNHDA, CDR2 SQIVND (reference sequence). After removal of 3 bases from V and 1 base from J, the junction contained 15 bases not matched to a gene. CDR3 coding DNA: TGTGCCAGTAGTATCCAAGCAGCAGGGGGTCTTGTGTCTGGAAACACCATATATTTT. The encoded protein is CASSIQAAGGLVSGNTIYF.

The chain combines TRBV24-1 with TRBJ2-5; 9 bases fit TRBD1. The CDR3 covers 14 residues. Trimming at V came to 4 bases and at J to 7 bases, leaving 6 bases not matched to a gene. In germline, CDR1 is KGHDR, CDR2 SFDVKD. The CDR3 here is CATSDQTGGRTQYF. The CDR3 nucleotides read TGTGCCACCAGTGACCAGACAGGGGGTAGGACCCAGTACTTC.

The chain has TRBV5-6 and TRBJ2-2; D not certain. V was trimmed by 3 bases and J by 1 base, leaving 19 bases between them. The length of the CDR3 is 18 residues. Germline V gene sequence: CDR1 SGHDT, CDR2 YYEEEE. CDR3 coding DNA: TGTGCCAGCAGCTCGCCCCTTAATTGGCATTTGAACACCGGGGAGCTGTTTTTT. Residues: CASSSPLNWHLNTGELFF.

This clone was detected once. The chain uses TRBV5-1 and TRBJ2-2; 10 bases are shared with TRBD1. J gave up 4 bases and V 4 bases, and 4 bases lay outside the gene matches. The CDR3 is 15 amino acids. Germline values: CDR1 SGHRS, CDR2 YFSETQ. Here the CDR3 DNA reads TGCGCCAGCAGCCAGGGACAGGGGTCCACCGGGGAGCTGTTTTTT. Translated: CASSQGQGSTGELFF. Based on the CDR3 plus reference TRBV5-1 and TRBJ2-2, the full variable domain is KAGVTQTPRYLIKTRGQQVTLSCSPISGHRSVSWYQQTPGQGLQFLFEYFSETQRNKGNFPGRFSGRQFSNSRSEMNVSTLELGDSALYLCASSQGQGSTGELFFGEGSRLTVL.

The chain couples TRBV5-8 to TRBJ2-3; 12 positions agree with TRBD2. This CDR3 is 16 amino acids long. V dropped 4 bases and J dropped 3; count of bases not matched to a gene: 6. The germline V gene encodes CDR1 SGHTS and CDR2 YDEGEE. CDR3 amino acids: CASSPASGGGTDTQYF. The CDR3 DNA sequence: TGTGCCAGCAGCCCAGCTAGCGGGGGGGGGACAGATACGCAGTATTTT.

J is TRBJ2-2 and V is TRBV5-1; maybe TRBD1 (5 bases). CDR1 and CDR2 (germline): SGHRS, YFSETQ. CDR3 size: 14 residues. V lost 7 bases, J lost 2 bases, and 12 bases lay in between. CDR3 sequence reads: CASQRQGNTGELFF. The CDR3 bases are TGCGCCAGCCAGAGGCAGGGAAACACCGGGGAGCTGTTTTTT.

The chain couples TRBV7-9 to TRBJ1-2, with TRBD1 matching 9 bases. The trim removed 5 bases at V and 6 bases at J, leaving 16 bases unmatched. Germline assignment: CDR1 SEHNR and CDR2 FQNEAQ (reference sequence). This CDR3 has 17 amino acids. The CDR3 spells CASSRGGQGGRTDGYTF. The CDR3 DNA is TGTGCCAGCAGCCGAGGGGGACAGGGAGGCCGTACTGATGGCTACACCTTC.

The chain combines TRBV14 with TRBJ2-5; 10 bases are a match to TRBD2. The V segment lost 5 bases and the J segment 5 bases; nucleotides outside the gene matches: 11. The germline V gene encodes CDR1 SGHDN and CDR2 FVKESK. The CDR3 is 16 amino acids. The CDR3 nucleotides are TGTGCCAGCAGCTACGGAGCGGGGGGGAAGAGGGAGACCCAGTACTTC. Protein: CASSYGAGGKRETQYF.

The chain couples TRBV6-5 to TRBJ1-2; weak D call: TRBD1 (5 bases). Germline V gene data show CDR1 as MNHEY and CDR2 as SVGAGI. The ends were cut back, 2 bases at V and 8 bases at J, with 12 bases in the middle. The CDR3 is 13 amino acids. CDR3 sequence: CASSYTGQGGYTF. The CDR3 DNA is TGTGCCAGCAGTTACACTGGGCAGGGAGGCTACACCTTC.

This rearrangement joins TRBV5-1 to TRBJ1-2; 12 bases are shared with TRBD1. Looked up from germline, CDR1 is SGHRS and CDR2 is YFSETQ. The V gene end was trimmed by 3 bases and the J gene end by 8 bases; junction bases not matched to a gene: 5. The CDR3 runs 14 residues. The CDR3 sequence is CASSSGQGAVGYTF. As DNA, the CDR3 is TGCGCCAGCAGCTCGGGACAGGGGGCTGTGGGCTACACCTTC. Full variable domain (outside the CDR3, taken from reference TRBV5-1 and TRBJ1-2): KAGVTQTPRYLIKTRGQQVTLSCSPISGHRSVSWYQQTPGQGLQFLFEYFSETQRNKGNFPGRFSGRQFSNSRSEMNVSTLELGDSALYLCASSSGQGAVGYTFGSGTRLTVV.